The following is a TCR beta chain sequence with its context. The target antigen is unknown. These data originate in a study of shared clonotypes between healthy human individuals. Study summary: Each donor's CD8 memory used one plate, CD8 naive two, each CD4 subset three. Study observations and caveats: Naive subsets typically showed greater estimated richness than memory subsets.

Trimming removed 10 bases from V and 7 bases from J, with 11 bases in between. From germline, CDR1 is MDHEN and CDR2 SYDVKM. The CDR3 consists of 11 residues. As defined, naive CD8 cells were CD45RO-negative and positively selected for CCR7, with terminally differentiated effector memory CD45RA+ cells excluded. Genomic DNA (from each subset) was split evenly across several immunoSEQ plates. A roughly 200 ng quantity of DNA, roughly 29,000 T cell genomes, went into the sorted-subset replicate PCRs. This table comes from immunoSEQ multiplex PCR, and its TCRdb copy is limited to in-frame clones, with some not included. There are about 1.9 million clones in the sample; approximately 92% occur only once, and less than 2% lies in the top ten.

This chain uses TRBV28 with TRBJ2-1; no reliable D call. Sequenced sample: naive CD8+ T cells from PBMCs. The TCR originated in a young man in good health. Some clones in this sample may be carry-over from other donors' samples. As DNA, the CDR3 is TGTGCCATCCTAGTCTGGAATGAGCAGTTCTTC. Amino acids: CAILVWNEQFF.